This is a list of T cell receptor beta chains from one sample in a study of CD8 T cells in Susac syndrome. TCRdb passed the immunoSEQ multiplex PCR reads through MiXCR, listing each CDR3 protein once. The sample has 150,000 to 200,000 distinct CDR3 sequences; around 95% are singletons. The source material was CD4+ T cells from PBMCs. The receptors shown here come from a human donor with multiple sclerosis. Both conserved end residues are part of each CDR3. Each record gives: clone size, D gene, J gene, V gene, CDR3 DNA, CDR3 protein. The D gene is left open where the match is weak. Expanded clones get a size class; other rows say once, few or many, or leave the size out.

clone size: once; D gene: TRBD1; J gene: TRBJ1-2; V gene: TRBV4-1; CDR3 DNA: TGCGCCAGCAGCCAAGGACAGGGGGGTTTTGATGGCTACACCTTC; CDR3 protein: CASSQGQGGFDGYTF
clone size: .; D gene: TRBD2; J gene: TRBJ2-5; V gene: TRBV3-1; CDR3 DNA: TGTGCCAGCAGCCTAGGGACTAGCGGAAAAGAGACCCAGTACTTC; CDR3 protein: CASSLGTSGKETQYF
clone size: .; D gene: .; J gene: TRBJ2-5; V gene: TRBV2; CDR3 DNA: TGTGCCAGCGGCTGGGTAGAGGGCGAGACCCAGTACTTC; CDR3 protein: CASGWVEGETQYF
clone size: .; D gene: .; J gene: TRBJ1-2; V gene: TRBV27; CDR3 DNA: TGTGCCAGCAGTTTAAACGGGTATGGAGGGGCGGGACACTATGGCTACACCTTC; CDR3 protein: CASSLNGYGGAGHYGYTF
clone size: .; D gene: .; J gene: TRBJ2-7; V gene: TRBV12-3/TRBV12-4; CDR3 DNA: TGTGCCAGCAGTTTGCGTCGAGGGACCTACGAGCAGTACTTC; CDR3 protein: CASSLRRGTYEQYF
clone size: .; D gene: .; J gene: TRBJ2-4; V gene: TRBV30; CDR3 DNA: TGTGCCTGGAGCCTCACCGCTGGAAACATTCAGTACTTC; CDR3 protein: CAWSLTAGNIQYF
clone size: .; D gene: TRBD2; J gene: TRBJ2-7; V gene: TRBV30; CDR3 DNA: TGTGCCTGGAGACCCGGGACTAGCGGGGTTCGCGAGCAGTACTTC; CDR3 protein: CAWRPGTSGVREQYF
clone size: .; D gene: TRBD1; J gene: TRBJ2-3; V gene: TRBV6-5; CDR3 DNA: TGTGCCGTTCACAGGGGGCCGACAGATACGCAGTATTTT; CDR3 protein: CAVHRGPTDTQYF
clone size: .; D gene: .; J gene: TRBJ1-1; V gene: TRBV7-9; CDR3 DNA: TGTGCCAGCAATACGGGCTCGTACACTGAAGCTTTCTTT; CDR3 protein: CASNTGSYTEAFF
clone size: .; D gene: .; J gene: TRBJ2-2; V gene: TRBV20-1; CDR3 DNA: TGCAGTGCCAGACCCTGGAACACCGGGGAGCTGTTTTTT; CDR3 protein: CSARPWNTGELFF
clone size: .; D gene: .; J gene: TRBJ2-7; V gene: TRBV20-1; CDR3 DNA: TGCAGTGCTAGTGGGGAATCGGTAGGCGAGCAGTACTTC; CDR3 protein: CSASGESVGEQYF
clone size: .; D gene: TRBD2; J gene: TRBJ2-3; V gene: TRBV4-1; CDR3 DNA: TGCGCCAGCAGCCAAGATCGCAGCGGGGGGGCCTCAAGCACAGATACGCAGTATTTT; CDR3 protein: CASSQDRSGGASSTDTQYF
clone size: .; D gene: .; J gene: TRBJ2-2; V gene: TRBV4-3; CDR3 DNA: TGCGCCAGCAGCCCGCTGGCTGGCACCGGGGAGCTGTTTTTT; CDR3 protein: CASSPLAGTGELFF
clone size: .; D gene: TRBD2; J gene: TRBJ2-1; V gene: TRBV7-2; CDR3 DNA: TGTGCCAGCAGCTTCGTCAGCGGGGGGTTCCCCAATGAGCAGTTCTTC; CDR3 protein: CASSFVSGGFPNEQFF
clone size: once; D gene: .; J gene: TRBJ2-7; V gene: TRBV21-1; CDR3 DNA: TGTGCCAGCAGCAAAGGGGCTGCGGGACAGGGGGCCTACGAGCAGTACTTC; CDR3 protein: CASSKGAAGQGAYEQYF
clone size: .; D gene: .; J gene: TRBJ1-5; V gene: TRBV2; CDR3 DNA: TGTGCCAGCAGTCCACGACGGGGGTTAGTTGAATATAGCAATCAGCCCCAGCATTTT; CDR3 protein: CASSPRRGLVEYSNQPQHF
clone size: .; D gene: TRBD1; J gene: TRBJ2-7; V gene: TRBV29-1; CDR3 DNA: TGCAGCGTGGACGGGACAGGGGGCCGCGAGCAGTACTTC; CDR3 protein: CSVDGTGGREQYF
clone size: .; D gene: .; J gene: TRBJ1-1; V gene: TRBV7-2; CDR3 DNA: TGTGCCAGCAGCTACAGGACAGCTTCGAACACTGAAGCTTTCTTT; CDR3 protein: CASSYRTASNTEAFF
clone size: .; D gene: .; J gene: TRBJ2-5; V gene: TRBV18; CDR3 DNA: TGTGCCAGCTCCGACCCCCAAGAGACCCAGTACTTC; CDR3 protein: CASSDPQETQYF
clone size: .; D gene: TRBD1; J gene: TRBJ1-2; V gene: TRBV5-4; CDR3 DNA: TGTGCCAGCAGCCCGCCGGGACAGAGCGGCTATGGCTACACCTTC; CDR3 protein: CASSPPGQSGYGYTF
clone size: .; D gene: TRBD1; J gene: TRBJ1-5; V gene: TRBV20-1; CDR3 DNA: TGCAGTGCTCGACAGGGATTGAGCAATCAGCCCCAGCATTTT; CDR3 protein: CSARQGLSNQPQHF
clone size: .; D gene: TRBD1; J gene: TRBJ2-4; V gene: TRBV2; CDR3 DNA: TGTGCCAGCAGTGAATCCCGGGACAGCCTAGCCAAAAACATTCAGTACTTC; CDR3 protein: CASSESRDSLAKNIQYF
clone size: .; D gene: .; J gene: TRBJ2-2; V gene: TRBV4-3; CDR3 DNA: TGCGCCAGCAGCCAGAGGGCGACCGCCGGGGAGCTGTTTTTT; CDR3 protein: CASSQRATAGELFF
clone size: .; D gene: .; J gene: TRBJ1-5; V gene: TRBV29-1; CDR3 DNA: TGCAGCGTTGAAGTTGGGGTGGGCCCCCAGCATTTT; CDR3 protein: CSVEVGVGPQHF
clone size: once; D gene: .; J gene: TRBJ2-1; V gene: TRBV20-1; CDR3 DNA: TGCAGTGCCTGGGACTTCCCGACTATATACAATGAGCAGTTCTTC; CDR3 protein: CSAWDFPTIYNEQFF
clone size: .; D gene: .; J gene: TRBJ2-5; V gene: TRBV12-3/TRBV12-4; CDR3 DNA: TGTGCCAGCAGTTTGAGGTTTAGGGAGACCCAGTACTTC; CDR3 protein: CASSLRFRETQYF
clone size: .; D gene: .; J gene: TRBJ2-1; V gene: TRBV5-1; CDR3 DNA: TGCGCCAGCAGCTTGCTCCTTTCGACCGACAATGAGCAGTTCTTC; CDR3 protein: CASSLLLSTDNEQFF
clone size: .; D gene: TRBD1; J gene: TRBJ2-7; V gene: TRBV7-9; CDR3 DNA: TGTGCCAGCAGCCCTTGGACAGGGTCTTCCTACGAGCAGTACTTC; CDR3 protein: CASSPWTGSSYEQYF
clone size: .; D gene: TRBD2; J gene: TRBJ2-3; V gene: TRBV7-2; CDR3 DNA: TGTGCCAGCAGCCGCATCGGCGGGGGGGCGCAGTATTTT; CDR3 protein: CASSRIGGGAQYF
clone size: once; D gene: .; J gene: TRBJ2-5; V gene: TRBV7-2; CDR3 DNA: TGTGCCAGCAGCCTCGGAGGCCTGAGAGGGACCCAGTACTTC; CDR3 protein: CASSLGGLRGTQYF
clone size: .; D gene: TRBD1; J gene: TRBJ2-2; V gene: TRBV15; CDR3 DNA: TGTGCCACCAGCTCCGGGACAGGGAACACCGGGGAGCTGTTTTTT; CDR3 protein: CATSSGTGNTGELFF
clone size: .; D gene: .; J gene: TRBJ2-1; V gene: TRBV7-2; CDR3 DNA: TGTGCCAGCAGCTTTCGTAGGGCGGTCAATGAGCAGTTCTTC; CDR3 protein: CASSFRRAVNEQFF
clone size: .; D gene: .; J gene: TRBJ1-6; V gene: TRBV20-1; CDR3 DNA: TGCAGTGCTTCCAGTCACACGGGGAATTCACCCCTCCACTTT; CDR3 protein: CSASSHTGNSPLHF
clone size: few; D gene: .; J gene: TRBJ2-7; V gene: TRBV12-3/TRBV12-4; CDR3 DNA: TGTGCCAGCAGTTTAATGGGCTACGAGCAGTACTTC; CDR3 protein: CASSLMGYEQYF
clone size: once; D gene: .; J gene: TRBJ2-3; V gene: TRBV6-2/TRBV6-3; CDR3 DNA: TGTGCCAGCAGGCCGATGGGATTGGCCTCTAGCACAGATACGCAGTATTTT; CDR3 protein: CASRPMGLASSTDTQYF
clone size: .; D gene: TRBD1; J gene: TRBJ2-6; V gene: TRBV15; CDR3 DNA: TGTGCCACCAGCAGAGCCCCGACAGGGGTTGGGGCCAACGTCCTGACTTTC; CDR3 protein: CATSRAPTGVGANVLTF
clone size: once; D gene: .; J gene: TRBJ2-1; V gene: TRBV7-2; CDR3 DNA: TGTGCCAGCAGCCCTCCCGGGACGTACCGCTTTGAGCAGTTCTTC; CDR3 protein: CASSPPGTYRFEQFF
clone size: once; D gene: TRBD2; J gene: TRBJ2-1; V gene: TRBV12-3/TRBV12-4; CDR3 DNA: TGTGCCAGCAGTCAAGAACTAGCGTCCAATGAGCAGTTCTTC; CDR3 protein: CASSQELASNEQFF
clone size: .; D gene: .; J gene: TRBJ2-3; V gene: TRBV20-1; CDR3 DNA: TGCAGTGCTAGAGGGAGGGGTCACACAGATACGCAGTATTTT; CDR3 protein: CSARGRGHTDTQYF
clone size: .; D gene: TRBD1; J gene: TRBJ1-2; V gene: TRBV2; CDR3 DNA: TGTGCCAGCATGCTTCAGGGACAGAACTATGGCTACACCTTC; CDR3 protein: CASMLQGQNYGYTF
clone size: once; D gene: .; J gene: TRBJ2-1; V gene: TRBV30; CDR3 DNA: TGTGCCTGGAGTGTCCGAGCTACCTACAATGAGCAGTTCTTC; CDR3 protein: CAWSVRATYNEQFF
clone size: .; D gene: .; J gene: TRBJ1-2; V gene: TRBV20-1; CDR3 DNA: TGCAGTGCAGAAGGAGGGGGAAACTATGGCTACACCTTC; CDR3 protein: CSAEGGGNYGYTF